Each of the 9 T cell receptor beta chains below was sequenced from the same sample in a study of T-cell reconstitution after alpha-beta-depleted transplantation in children. Preparation of the TCRbeta library was carried out with unique molecular identifiers. TCRdb itself ran the PCR reads through MiXCR, one entry per CDR3 protein. Here the sample spans about 980,000 distinct CDR3 sequences, roughly 31% being singletons. The sample was PBMCs, mostly from graft donor cells, taken 360 days after TCRalphabeta/CD19-depleted stem cell transplant. The receptors derive from a boy in the first two years of life who had a stem cell transplant for SCID, so the T cells may come from the graft donor.

The rearrangement uses TRBV12-3 or TRBV12-4 and TRBJ2-1; TRBD1 agrees at 10 bases. V was pared by 6 bases and J by 6 bases, with 8 bases of the junction left unmatched. This CDR3 region has 15 residues. CDR3 loop: CASSQGTGAINEQFF. In DNA, the CDR3 is TGTGCCAGCAGCCAAGGGACAGGGGCTATCAATGAGCAGTTCTTC.

This clonotype has ten or more counts. The V call is TRBV29-1, the J call TRBJ1-1; D uncertain. The CDR3 is 14 amino acids. V dropped 3 bases and J dropped 8 bases, with 19 bases sitting between them. Germline V gene lookup returns CDR1 SQVTM and CDR2 ANQGSEA. The CDR3, as DNA: TGCAGCGTTGAGAGGTGGGGATTACCTCGGGAAGCTTTCTTT. Its protein is CSVERWGLPREAFF. Variable domain in full (rest from reference TRBV29-1 and TRBJ1-1): SAVISQKPSRDICQRGTSLTIQCQVDSQVTMMFWYRQQPGQSLTLIATANQGSEATYESGFVIDKFPISRPNLTFSTLTVSNMSPEDSSIYLCSVERWGLPREAFFGQGTRLTVV.

This clonotype was counted a few times. The chain is built from TRBV24-1 and TRBJ2-1; TRBD2 aligns across 12 bases. Germline assignment: CDR1 KGHDR and CDR2 SFDVKD. The CDR3 runs to 16 residues. V shed 0 bases, J shed 6 bases, and the junction held 2 bases outside the gene matches. CDR3 sequence reads: CATSDLLAGGLNEQFF. For the CDR3, the DNA is TGTGCCACCAGTGATTTGCTAGCGGGGGGGCTCAATGAGCAGTTCTTC.

A few counts support this clonotype. V is TRBV12-3 or TRBV12-4 and J is TRBJ2-7; 9 bases agree with TRBD1. The CDR3 extends over 17 amino acids. Trimming took 0 bases from V and 3 from J; bases not matched to a gene: 9. DNA for the CDR3: TGTGCCAGCAGTTTAGCGAGGGGGGGGACAGGGCTCTACGAGCAGTACTTC. This codes for CASSLARGGTGLYEQYF.

This clonotype was seen only a few times. The chain recombines TRBV9 with TRBJ1-2, with D unclear. V was shortened by 4 bases and J by 0 bases, with 16 bases between the two germline ends. The CDR3 covers 16 residues. Germline CDR1 SGDLS, CDR2 YYNGEE. CDR3 DNA sequence: TGTGCCAGCAGCCCATTCGACGGATTTTCTAACTATGGCTACACCTTC. Protein product: CASSPFDGFSNYGYTF. Based on the CDR3 plus reference TRBV9 and TRBJ1-2, the full variable domain is DSGVTQTPKHLITATGQRVTLRCSPRSGDLSVYWYQQSLDQGLQFLIQYYNGEERAKGNILERFSAQQFPDLHSELNLSSLELGDSALYFCASSPFDGFSNYGYTFGSGTRLTVV.

In its sample, this clonotype was seen a few times. The rearrangement links TRBV5-1 to TRBJ2-1; D is tentatively TRBD1 or TRBD2 (5 bases each). The CDR3 covers 15 residues. Trimming pared 5 bases from V and 2 bases from J, leaving 14 bases between. Looked up from germline, CDR1 is SGHRS and CDR2 is YFSETQ. CDR3 residues: CASRPPGRTYNEQFF. DNA of the CDR3: TGCGCCAGCAGGCCACCGGGACGTACCTACAATGAGCAGTTCTTC.

This clonotype was observed many times. The rearrangement joins TRBV7-9 to TRBJ2-1; 9 bases are shared with TRBD2. V dropped 2 bases and J dropped 7; count of bases not matched to a gene: 9. Germline V gives CDR1 SEHNR, CDR2 FQNEAQ (reference sequence). This CDR3 region has 16 residues. The CDR3, as DNA: TGTGCCAGCAGCTTACCAGGACTAGCGTTCAATAATGAGCAGTTCTTC. Amino acid sequence: CASSLPGLAFNNEQFF.

This clonotype was detected a few times. The rearrangement links TRBV5-1 to TRBJ2-2; TRBD1 or TRBD2 may be the D gene (5 bases each). The CDR3 has 14 residues. V was clipped by 6 bases and J by 3 bases, with 12 bases between them. CDR1 and CDR2 (germline): SGHRS, YFSETQ. CDR3 nucleotide sequence: TGCGCCAGCACGAGGGGTTATGACACCGGGGAGCTGTTTTTT. Protein: CASTRGYDTGELFF.

In this sample, this clonotype turned up a few times. This rearrangement joins TRBV5-1 to TRBJ2-3; a possible D gene is TRBD1 (5 bases). CDR3 length: 15 amino acids. Trimming shortened V by 1 base and J by 0 bases, and 9 bases separated the two germline ends. Germline V gene data show CDR1 as SGHRS and CDR2 as YFSETQ. The CDR3 spells CASSLTAGSTDTQYF. CDR3 bases: TGCGCCAGCAGCTTGACGGCAGGGAGCACAGATACGCAGTATTTT.